The 19 T cell receptor beta chains below all came from one sample that was sequenced in a study of vaccination effects on CD4 cells after COVID-19. Data came from immunoSEQ multiplex PCR; TCRdb stores just in-frame clones and leaves some out. The sample holds around 49,000 clones; approximately 77% are singletons and the top ten take about 32%. ViraFEST used viral peptide pools to expand antigen-specific CD4+ T cells before sequencing. Culture proceeded for 10 days, and CD4+ T cells were then isolated. From March to December 2020, the person had a SARS-CoV-2 infection that was confirmed by PCR. No antigen has been assigned to these receptors. This specimen consisted of CD4+ T cells from PBMCs cultured with a peptide pool, obtained before COVID-19 vaccination. These receptors all stem from a human donor who had a prior SARS-CoV-2 infection.

The chain carries TRBV12-5 and TRBJ2-5, with D unresolved. CDR3 size: 13 residues. Trimming stripped 6 bases from V and 5 bases from J, with 13 bases between. Germline assignment: CDR1 LGHNT and CDR2 FRNRAP. As DNA, the CDR3 is TGTGCTAGTGGGCAGCGACATGGGGAGACCCAGTACTTC. Protein product: CASGQRHGETQYF.

This clone was recorded once. The chain has TRBV2 and TRBJ2-1, with unresolved D. This CDR3 has 11 residues. V shed 7 bases and J shed 4 bases, with 5 bases lying between them. Per germline, CDR1 SNHLY and CDR2 FYNNEI. Here the CDR3 reads CASTRYNEQFF. DNA for the CDR3: TGTGCCAGCACGCGGTACAATGAGCAGTTCTTC.

The genes are TRBV15 and TRBJ2-5; D gene uncertain. The germline V gene has CDR1 LNHNV and CDR2 YYDKDF (reference sequence). Trimming removed 0 bases from V and 1 base from J, with 9 bases in between. This CDR3 comprises 15 residues. The DNA for the CDR3 is TGTGCCACCAGCAGAGATATAGTACTCCAAGAGACCCAGTACTTC. Protein sequence: CATSRDIVLQETQYF.

The chain has TRBV6-5 and TRBJ2-5; tentatively, D is TRBD1 or TRBD2 (5 bases each). The V and J ends lost 2 bases and 2 bases respectively, with 15 bases between them. The CDR3 loop spans 16 amino acids. The V gene's germline CDR1 is MNHEY and CDR2 SVGAGI. The CDR3 here is CASSYPGRTSQETQYF. The CDR3 DNA is TGTGCCAGCAGTTACCCGGGACGCACGAGTCAAGAGACCCAGTACTTC.

V is TRBV10-3 and J is TRBJ1-5; no definite D call. Trimming removed 5 bases at V and 5 bases at J, with 16 bases between. Germline V gene lookup returns CDR1 ENHRY and CDR2 SYGVKD. The CDR3 is 15 residues long. The CDR3 reads CAISIELAMDQPQHF. CDR3 DNA: TGTGCCATCAGTATTGAACTGGCAATGGATCAGCCCCAGCATTTT.

The table lists this clone with a few counts. This chain connects TRBV14 to TRBJ2-7; D not certain. The CDR3 spans 14 residues. With 3 bases removed from V and 1 base from J, the gap between germline ends came to 10 bases. Per germline, CDR1 SGHDN and CDR2 FVKESK. For the CDR3, the DNA is TGTGCCAGCAGCCATTGGCGCAGTTCCTACGAGCAGTACTTC. It is translated as CASSHWRSSYEQYF.

The rearrangement joins TRBV5-1 to TRBJ2-2, with 8 bases lining up with TRBD1. CDR3 length: 15 residues. V shed 3 bases, J shed 5 bases, and the junction held 6 bases outside the gene matches. Germline assignment: CDR1 SGHRS and CDR2 YFSETQ. This CDR3 reads CASSWDRPGTGELFF. DNA for the CDR3: TGCGCCAGCAGCTGGGACAGGCCGGGTACCGGGGAGCTGTTTTTT.

This chain uses TRBV11-3 with TRBJ2-7; D is possibly TRBD1 (6 bases). The V end was cut by 1 base, the J end by 6 bases, with 16 bases between. CDR3 length: 15 amino acids. Looked up from germline, CDR1 is SGHNT and CDR2 is YENEEA. Here the CDR3 reads CASSLVGTQGFEQYF. The DNA for the CDR3 is TGTGCCAGCAGCTTAGTCGGGACCCAGGGGTTCGAGCAGTACTTC.

The sample holds one count of this clone. This sequence joins TRBV7-2 and TRBJ2-5, with TRBD2 identical over 13 bases. The germline V gene has CDR1 SGHTA and CDR2 FQGNSA. This CDR3 region has 16 residues. With 6 bases clipped from V and 9 bases from J, the junction kept 13 bases outside the gene matches. The CDR3 loop reads CASRETGTSGAGAQYF. CDR3 DNA sequence: TGTGCCAGCAGAGAGACCGGGACTAGCGGGGCTGGGGCCCAGTACTTC.

The rearrangement links TRBV7-2 to TRBJ2-7, with D possibly being TRBD1 (6 bases). CDR1 and CDR2 from the germline V gene are SGHTA and FQGNSA. Trimming removed 5 bases from V and 0 bases from J, with 14 bases in between. The CDR3 covers 15 residues. The CDR3 DNA reads as TGTGCCAGCAGCCCTTCCGGGACAACCTCCTACGAGCAGTACTTC. It encodes CASSPSGTTSYEQYF. Using reference TRBV7-2 and TRBJ2-7 for the parts outside the CDR3, the full variable domain is GAGVSQSPSNKVTEKGKDVELRCDPISGHTALYWYRQSLGQGLEFLIYFQGNSAPDKSGLPSDRFSAERTGGSVSTLTIQRTQQEDSAVYLCASSPSGTTSYEQYFGPGTRLTVT.

This chain uses TRBV18 with TRBJ1-1, with 7 nucleotides matching TRBD1. The CDR3 contains 15 residues. Trimming at V came to 6 bases and at J to 0 bases, leaving 7 bases not matched to a gene. In germline, CDR1 is KGHSH, CDR2 LQKENI. CDR3 residues: CASSPPDRLNTEAFF. In nucleotides, the CDR3 is TGTGCCAGCTCCCCCCCGGACAGGCTGAACACTGAAGCTTTCTTT.

The V and J genes are TRBV15 and TRBJ2-1, with 7 nucleotides matching TRBD2. Trimming removed 1 base from V and 1 base from J; junction bases left unmatched: 7. Germline V gene sequence: CDR1 LNHNV, CDR2 YYDKDF (reference sequence). This CDR3 has 17 residues. CDR3: CATSRAETSLSYNEQFF. CDR3 sequence (DNA): TGTGCCACCAGCAGAGCAGAGACTAGCTTATCCTACAATGAGCAGTTCTTC.

The V gene is TRBV3-1 (or the pseudogene TRBV3-2), the J gene TRBJ2-5; 8 bases are a match to TRBD2. CDR3 length: 17 residues. From germline, CDR1 is LGHDT and CDR2 YNNKEL (reference sequence). Trimming took 1 base from V and 2 from J; bases not matched to a gene: 9. CDR3 region: CASSQAGGGGLQETQYF. The CDR3, as DNA: TGTGCCAGCAGCCAAGCGGGGGGCGGGGGGCTACAAGAGACCCAGTACTTC.

The J gene is TRBJ2-4, the V gene TRBV9; possible D gene TRBD2, 7 bases. The germline gives CDR1 SGDLS, CDR2 YYNGEE. Trimming pared 0 bases from V and 6 bases from J, leaving 10 bases between. This CDR3 region has 14 residues. This chain's CDR3 is CASSVEGGGNIQYF. The CDR3 DNA follows: TGTGCCAGCAGCGTAGAGGGAGGGGGAAACATTCAGTACTTC.

The CDR3 loop is CASSLSSFSTDTQYF. The CDR3, as DNA: TGTGCCAGCAGCTTAAGTAGTTTCAGCACAGATACGCAGTATTTT. The V and J genes are TRBV7-2 and TRBJ2-3; D call uncertain. Looked up from germline, CDR1 is SGHTA and CDR2 is FQGNSA. This CDR3 is 15 amino acids long. Trimming removed 2 bases from V and 0 bases from J, with 9 bases in between.

This rearrangement joins TRBV11-3 to TRBJ2-2; 7 bases are a match to TRBD2. Trimming removed 1 base from V and 5 bases from J; junction bases left unmatched: 10. There are 17 residues in the CDR3. In germline, CDR1 is SGHNT, CDR2 YENEEA. CDR3 sequence: CASSLATSRRGTGELFF. CDR3 nucleotide sequence: TGTGCCAGCAGCTTAGCAACTAGCCGGCGGGGGACCGGGGAGCTGTTTTTT.

V usage is TRBV7-8 and J usage is TRBJ2-1; 12 nucleotides align to TRBD2. V lost 5 bases, J lost 2 bases, and 4 bases stayed unmatched. Germline loops: CDR1 SGHVS, CDR2 FQNEAQ. This CDR3 has 16 residues. CDR3 region: CASSPASGRAYNEQFF. The CDR3 DNA reads as TGTGCCAGCAGCCCGGCTAGCGGGAGGGCCTACAATGAGCAGTTCTTC.

This clone was detected a few times. The chain employs TRBV12-5 and TRBJ1-6; 7 bases fit TRBD1. The CDR3 loop spans 16 amino acids. CDR1 is LGHNT, CDR2 FRNRAP, per germline. V lost 4 bases and J lost 7; bases outside the gene matches: 10. The CDR3 region is CASGSPPGQTNSPLHF. DNA for the CDR3: TGTGCTAGTGGTTCGCCACCGGGACAGACGAATTCACCCCTCCACTTT.

The chain is built from TRBV7-8 and TRBJ2-5; TRBD1 is a possible D gene (6 bases). This CDR3 has 12 amino acids. Germline CDR1 SGHVS, CDR2 FQNEAQ. The V end lost 5 bases, the J end lost 7 bases, and 11 bases lay between the germline ends. The CDR3 region has the DNA TGTGCCAGCAGCCTGGACAGAGCGACCCAGTACTTC. Translated, it gives CASSLDRATQYF.